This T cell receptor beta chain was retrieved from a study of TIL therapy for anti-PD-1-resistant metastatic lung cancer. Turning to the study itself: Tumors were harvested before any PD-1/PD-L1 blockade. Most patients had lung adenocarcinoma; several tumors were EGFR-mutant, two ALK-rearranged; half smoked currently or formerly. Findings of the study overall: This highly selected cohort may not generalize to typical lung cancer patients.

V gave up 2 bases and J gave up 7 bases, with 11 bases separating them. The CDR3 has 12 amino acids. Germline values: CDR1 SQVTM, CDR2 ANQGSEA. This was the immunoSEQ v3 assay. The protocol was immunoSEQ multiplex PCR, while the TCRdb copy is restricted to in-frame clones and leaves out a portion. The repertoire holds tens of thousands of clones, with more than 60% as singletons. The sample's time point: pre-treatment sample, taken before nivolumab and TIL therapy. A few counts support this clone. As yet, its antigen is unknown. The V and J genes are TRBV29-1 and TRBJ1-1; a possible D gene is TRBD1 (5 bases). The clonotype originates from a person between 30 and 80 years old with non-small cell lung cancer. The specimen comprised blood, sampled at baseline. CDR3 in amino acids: CSVEQGGIEAFF. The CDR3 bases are TGCAGCGTTGAACAGGGTGGGATTGAAGCTTTCTTT.